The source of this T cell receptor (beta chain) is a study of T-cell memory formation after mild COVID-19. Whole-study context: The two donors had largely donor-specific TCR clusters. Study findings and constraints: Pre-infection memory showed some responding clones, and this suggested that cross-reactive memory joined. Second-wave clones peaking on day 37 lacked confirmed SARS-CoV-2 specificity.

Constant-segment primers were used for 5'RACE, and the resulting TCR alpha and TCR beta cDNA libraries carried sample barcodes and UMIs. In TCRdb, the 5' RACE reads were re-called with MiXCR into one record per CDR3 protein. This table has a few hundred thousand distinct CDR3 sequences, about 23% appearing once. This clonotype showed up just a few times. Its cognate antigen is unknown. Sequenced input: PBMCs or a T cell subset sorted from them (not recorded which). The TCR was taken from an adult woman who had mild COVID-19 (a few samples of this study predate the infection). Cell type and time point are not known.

This CDR3 is CASSISGGTDTQYF. CDR3 DNA: TGTGCCAGCAGCATTAGCGGGGGCACAGATACGCAGTATTTT. V and J are TRBV7-3 and TRBJ2-3; the match to TRBD2 covers 8 bases. Germline trimming cut 5 bases from V and 1 base from J; bases unmatched to any gene: 2. Germline V gene sequence: CDR1 SGHTA, CDR2 FQGTGA. The CDR3 spans 14 residues.